This entry describes one T cell receptor (beta chain). Original processing methods: Estimates of nucleated cell counts were drawn from the amplification of reference gene primers. Produced via immunoSEQ multiplex PCR; TCRdb's table is partial and in-frame only. V, J and clone size were drawn from that table, and D and trimming were deduced from the DNA. There are some 96,000 clones in the sample; around nine tenths occur only once, and under 2% lies in the top ten. The record originates from a study of blood T cell repertoires in COVID-19. On the study more broadly: Samples of COVID-19 (acute and convalescent) were obtained from the United States, Italy and Spain. The analysed material was cDNA or gDNA that came from T cells, B-cell-depleted T cells, or PBMCs.

CDR1 and CDR2 from the germline V gene are SGHRS and YFSETQ. This CDR3 spans 15 amino acids. With 0 bases removed from V and 0 bases from J, the gap between germline ends came to 8 bases. V usage is TRBV5-1 and J usage is TRBJ2-3, with a weak D call TRBD1 (6 bases). This TCR came from a man aged 80 or over with acute or convalescent COVID-19. The sequenced sample consisted of peripheral blood. The CDR3 nucleotides are TGCGCCAGCAGCTTGGAGGACAGTAGCACAGATACGCAGTATTTT. This gives the protein CASSLEDSSTDTQYF.